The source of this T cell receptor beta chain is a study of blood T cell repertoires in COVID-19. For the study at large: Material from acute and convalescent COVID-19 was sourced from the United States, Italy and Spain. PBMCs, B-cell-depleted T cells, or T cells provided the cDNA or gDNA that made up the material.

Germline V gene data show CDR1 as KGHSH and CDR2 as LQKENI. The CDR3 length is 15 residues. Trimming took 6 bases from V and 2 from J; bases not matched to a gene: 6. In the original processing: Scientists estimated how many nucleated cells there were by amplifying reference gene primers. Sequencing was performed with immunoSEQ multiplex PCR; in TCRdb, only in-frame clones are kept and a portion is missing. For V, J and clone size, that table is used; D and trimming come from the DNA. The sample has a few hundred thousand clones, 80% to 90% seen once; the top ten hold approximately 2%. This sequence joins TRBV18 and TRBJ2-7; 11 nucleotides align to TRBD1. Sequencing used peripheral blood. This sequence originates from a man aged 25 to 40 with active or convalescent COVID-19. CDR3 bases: TGTGCCAGCTCGCTCGGGGGACAGGGGGCCTACGAGCAGTACTTC. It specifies CASSLGGQGAYEQYF.